This T cell receptor (beta chain) was found in a study of blood T cell repertoires in COVID-19. Study background: PBMCs, B-cell-depleted T cells, or T cells provided the cDNA or gDNA that made up the material.

Per germline, CDR1 SGHVS and CDR2 FNYEAQ. The J segment lost 2 bases and the V segment lost 5 bases, leaving 3 bases of the junction unmatched. This CDR3 contains 13 residues. Only in-frame clones appear in the TCRdb table, and some are missing; sequencing was by immunoSEQ multiplex PCR. The sample has 30,000 to 45,000 clones; approximately 86% are singletons. J is TRBJ2-7 and V is TRBV7-6; 7 positions match TRBD1. The clonotype was recovered from a woman in her seventies with active COVID-19. Sequencing was carried out using peripheral blood. The CDR3 protein is CASSRQGTYEQYF. The CDR3 nucleotides are TGTGCCAGCAGCCGACAGGGAACCTACGAGCAGTACTTC.